This T cell receptor (beta chain) is from a study of blood T cell repertoires in COVID-19. Study at large: T cells, B-cell-depleted T cells, or PBMCs provided the cDNA or gDNA that served as material.

Authors' analysis steps: Estimated nucleated cell counts came from reference gene primer amplification. Profiling relied on immunoSEQ multiplex PCR, and the TCRdb table lists in-frame clones only, not all of them. The V and J calls and clone size are taken from that table; D and trimming were inferred from the DNA. This table holds about 190,000 clones, under 90% found once. V shed 4 bases and J 6 bases; nucleotides not matched to a gene: 12. CDR1 and CDR2 from the germline V gene are SGDLS and YYNGEE. The CDR3 runs to 17 residues. This receptor was taken from a human donor in a cohort sampled during active COVID-19. The sequenced sample was peripheral blood. The chain carries TRBV9 and TRBJ1-5; 11 positions match TRBD1. The CDR3 here is CASSPGTGGPKGQPQHF. CDR3 DNA sequence: TGTGCCAGCAGCCCCGGGACAGGGGGACCTAAGGGTCAGCCCCAGCATTTT.